A single T cell receptor beta chain is shown here with its context. These data belong to a study of blood T cell repertoires in COVID-19. Across the study: Sources were T cells, B-cell-depleted T cells, or PBMCs; the material itself was cDNA or gDNA.

Authors' data handling: Amplification from reference gene primers served as the basis for estimated nucleated cell counts. The method was immunoSEQ multiplex PCR; TCRdb's version includes in-frame clones alone and lacks a portion of them. V, J and clone size were drawn from that table, and D and trimming were deduced from the DNA. The repertoire includes some 270,000 clones, 84% of them detected once, and 1.5% to 1.9% sits in the top ten. V lost 7 bases and J 8 bases, leaving 15 bases between the germline ends. The CDR3 loop spans 13 amino acids. Germline-derived CDR1 and CDR2 are MNHEY and SVGAGI. The TCR sequence derives from a woman aged 40-49 years who had recovered from COVID-19. The chain links TRBV6-5 to TRBJ2-1, with D possibly matching TRBD2 (5 bases). Source material: peripheral blood. The CDR3 here is CASTWTLGYEQFF. CDR3 nucleotides: TGTGCCAGCACCTGGACTCTCGGCTATGAGCAGTTCTTC.